The clone carrying this TCR beta chain appeared a few times. What it recognizes is unknown. This entry belongs to a study of T-cell reconstitution after alpha-beta-depleted transplantation in children. Study-wide results and limits: From surviving recipient T cells and thymic progenitors came the high day-60 TCRbeta diversity observed in some patients. The main origin of T-cell counts and diversity one year after transplant was newly produced T cells. Reportedly, roughly two months post-transplant, alpha-beta T cells arose from several hundred expanded graft clones.

Using unique molecular identifiers, the investigators prepared the TCRbeta library. TCRdb analysed the PCR reads with MiXCR anew, one entry per CDR3 protein. Here the sample spans 350,000 to 500,000 distinct CDR3 sequences, approximately 41% being singletons. CDR3 length: 14 amino acids. Germline V gene lookup returns CDR1 SGHTA and CDR2 FQGTGA. Trimming took off 4 bases at V and 3 bases at J, with 12 bases between the two ends. The chain uses TRBV7-3 and TRBJ2-5, with D possibly TRBD1 on 5 matching bases. This receptor was obtained from a girl between 2 and 10 years old with aplastic anemia, due to receive a stem cell transplant. The sequences come from PBMCs, collected before TCRalphabeta/CD19-depleted stem cell transplant. In DNA, the CDR3 is TGTGCCAGCAGCTCGCAGGGCGACAAAGAGACCCAGTACTTC. Translated: CASSSQGDKETQYF.